Each of the 8 T cell receptor beta chains below was sequenced from the same sample in a study of blood T cell repertoires in COVID-19. The repertoire was sequenced with immunoSEQ multiplex PCR; TCRdb's copy has only in-frame clones and lacks some. Of 40,000 or so clones in the sample, approximately 85% were seen once. Sequenced: peripheral blood. The receptors derive from a human donor in a cohort sampled during active COVID-19.

V gene TRBV7-9 combines with J gene TRBJ1-1; 8 nucleotides align to TRBD1. The ends lost 5 bases at V and 5 bases at J; junction bases unmatched: 10. The CDR3 is 15 residues long. Germline CDR1 reads SEHNR; CDR2 reads FQNEAQ (reference sequence). The CDR3 nucleotides are TGTGCCAGCAGCGCCAAAGGGACAGGCGGGACTGAAGCTTTCTTT. Translation gives CASSAKGTGGTEAFF.

CDR3 protein: CASNKRLGGNNQPQHF. CDR3 nucleotide sequence: TGTGCCAGTAACAAGCGGTTAGGTGGTAACAATCAGCCCCAGCATTTT. The rearrangement uses TRBV19 and TRBJ1-5; unclear D gene. Germline V gives CDR1 LNHDA, CDR2 SQIVND (reference sequence). There are 16 residues in the CDR3. The V end was cut by 7 bases, the J end by 3 bases, with 19 bases between. The full variable domain, rest sourced from reference TRBV19 and TRBJ1-5, is DGGITQSPKYLFRKEGQNVTLSCEQNLNHDAMYWYRQDPGQGLRLIYYSQIVNDFQKGDIAEGYSVSREKKESFPLTVTSAQKNPTAFYLCASNKRLGGNNQPQHFGDGTRLSIL.

The rearrangement links TRBV6-6 to TRBJ2-1; TRBD2 aligns across 9 bases. This CDR3 has 15 amino acids. Germline CDR1 MNHNY, CDR2 SVGAGI (reference sequence). The V segment lost 5 bases and the J segment 7 bases; nucleotides outside the gene matches: 9. The CDR3 is CASSALAGAGNEQFF. In nucleotides, the CDR3 is TGTGCCAGCAGTGCCTTAGCGGGGGCAGGGAATGAGCAGTTCTTC.

J is TRBJ2-7 and V is TRBV7-2; D perhaps matches TRBD1 (6 bases). Per the germline V gene, CDR1 is SGHTA and CDR2 is FQGNSA. V lost 1 base to trimming and J lost 6 bases, with 13 bases between them. The CDR3 runs 14 residues. The CDR3 here is CASSLGVGGFEQYF. Written as DNA, the CDR3 is TGTGCCAGCAGCTTAGGGGTTGGGGGCTTCGAGCAGTACTTC.

This clone was recorded a few times. The same CDR3 can be traced to other DNA sequences in this sample. The chain is built from TRBV19 and TRBJ2-3, with D perhaps TRBD2 (7 bases). V shed 8 bases and J shed 1 base, with 13 bases lying between them. CDR3 size: 14 residues. Germline CDR1 is LNHDA and CDR2 is SQIVND (reference sequence). CDR3 in DNA: TGTGCCAGTCGTCGGGGGGCGGGCACAGATACGCAGTATTTT. It translates to CASRRGAGTDTQYF.

The chain uses TRBV2 and TRBJ2-7; 11 bases are a match to TRBD1. The CDR3 runs to 14 residues. J gave up 7 bases and V 3 bases, and 5 bases lay outside the gene matches. Germline V gene lookup returns CDR1 SNHLY and CDR2 FYNNEI. The CDR3 region is CASSEQDRGPEQYF. The CDR3, as DNA: TGTGCCAGCAGTGAGCAGGACAGGGGGCCTGAGCAGTACTTC.

The gene calls are TRBV6-5 and TRBJ2-7, with D possibly matching TRBD1 (5 bases). V was shortened by 9 bases and J by 3 bases, with 12 bases between the two germline ends. Germline CDR1 reads MNHEY; CDR2 reads SVGAGI. The CDR3 has 12 residues. The CDR3 DNA is TGTGCCAGTTCCATACAGGACTACGAGCAGTACTTC. Translation: CASSIQDYEQYF.

The gene calls are TRBV6-4 and TRBJ2-7, with 9 positions matching TRBD2. This CDR3 contains 15 residues. Trimming at V came to 4 bases and at J to 6 bases, leaving 10 bases not matched to a gene. Germline V gene lookup returns CDR1 MRHNA and CDR2 SNTAGT. The CDR3: CASSARLPSGVEQYF. In DNA form, the CDR3 reads TGTGCCAGCAGTGCCCGCCTGCCTAGCGGGGTCGAGCAGTACTTC.